This record covers a single T cell receptor beta chain. What this receptor recognizes is not known. No much larger clone exists at a distance of one base, and base qualities are not known. The immunoSEQ Assay, a bias-controlled multiplex PCR, was used to amplify TCRbeta CDR3 regions from genomic DNA. The original pipeline was this. Nucleated cell counts per sample were estimated from amplification of reference gene primers within the assay. To quantify the absolute abundance of each unique TCRbeta CDR3 rearrangement, sequence reads were collapsed and filtered. For each sample, productive Simpson clonality was calculated as the square root of Simpson's diversity index over productive rearrangements. Drawn from immuneACCESS, this table holds only the in-frame rearrangements with V and J called that TCRdb kept. Clones are partly lost; checked studies trace under half to an unresolved V gene and leave the rest unexplained. The V and J calls and clone size are taken from that table; D and trimming were inferred from the DNA. The sample table holds under 80,000 clones, of which approximately 80% were seen once. Jointly, the top ten make up 40% to 50% of the sample.

The sample belongs to a study of blood T cell repertoires in COVID-19 (dated by TCRdb to 2020 to 2021). About the study as a whole: Collaborator samples came from the United States, Italy and Spain and covered acute and convalescent phases of COVID-19. Where HLA class I and class II types were available, the types were taken from metadata supplied by the sample provider, not from assay-based typing. Subjects who had been exposed to COVID-19, were actively infected with it, or had recovered from it provided the deeply sampled blood TCRbeta repertoires that made up the dataset. Sample metadata almost always included a de-identified subject ID, COVID-19 status, age in years and sex. The repertoires were released in a freely available public database meant as a resource for research on the immune response to SARS-CoV-2. The samples were drawn from two sources: the first 160 participants of the ongoing ImmuneRACE study, and 950 to 1,500 subjects contributed by 6 global collaborators. The material from the prospective study consisted of cDNA or gDNA derived from T cells, B-cell-depleted T cells, or PBMCs.

The paper's findings and limits, for the study overall: The amount of clinical and demographic metadata varied by source and participant and was provided uncurated.

In the germline V gene (reference sequence), CDR1 corresponds to SGHKS and CDR2 to YYEKEE. The CDR3 measures 14 amino acids from cysteine to phenylalanine. Only the CDR3 region is kept as DNA, spanning 42 bases read in frame from base 1. V drops 4 bases and J drops 8 bases, leaving 15 bases in between. Collaborating institutions collected whole blood in K2EDTA tubes following their own protocols. Collaborator samples were shipped for TCRbeta analysis as frozen whole blood, isolated PBMCs, or DNA extracted from either sample type. The sample taken for sequencing was peripheral blood. This sequence uses TRBV5-5 and TRBJ1-4; D gene: possibly TRBD1, on 5 matching bases. This TCR came from a man older than 75 with acute or convalescent COVID-19. At the DNA level, the sequence is TGTGCCAGCAGCCCGTCGGGGGGAGGCGAAAAACTGTTTTTT. This encodes CASSPSGGGEKLFF.